Sequencing of this TCR beta chain was carried out in a study of blood T cell repertoires in COVID-19. CDR1 and CDR2 from the germline V gene are MNHEY and SVGAGI. The CDR3 is made up of 15 amino acids. Trimming removed 0 bases at V and 1 base at J, with 6 bases between. Original analysis: Scientists estimated how many nucleated cells there were by amplifying reference gene primers. The table came from immunoSEQ multiplex PCR; TCRdb's copy has only in-frame clones and leaves some out. Clonal size and the V and J genes are those of that table, whereas D and trimming came from the DNA. Among some 150,000 clones, just under 85% were seen once, and the ten largest hold approximately 2.7%.

The origin of this receptor is a woman aged 40 to 50 with active or convalescent COVID-19. V and J are TRBV6-5 and TRBJ2-2; weak D call: TRBD2 (6 bases). Source material: peripheral blood. The CDR3 region has the DNA TGTGCCAGCAGTTACTCTAGCGGGAACACCGGGGAGCTGTTTTTT. This sequence encodes CASSYSSGNTGELFF.